The 10 T cell receptor beta chains in this list originate from one sample, sequenced in a study of response to subunit inactivated influenza vaccine. TCRdb recomputed calls from the RT-PCR reads with MiXCR, one row per CDR3 protein. The sample records just under 250,000 distinct CDR3 sequences, 12% being singletons. This specimen was non-naive T cells sorted from PBMCs, taken 14 to 15 days before vaccination. The receptors here all came from a man aged 45 to 65 who received an inactivated influenza vaccine.

DNA for the CDR3: TGTGCCAGCAGTTCCCCACGTGGCAGGGGGTTTGGCGAGCAGTACTTC. Amino acids: CASSSPRGRGFGEQYF. The rearrangement uses TRBV6-5 and TRBJ2-7; 7 bases are a match to TRBD1. With V trimmed by 4 bases and J by 6 bases, 15 bases remained unmatched. From germline, CDR1 is MNHEY and CDR2 SVGAGI. CDR3 length: 16 amino acids.

There are many counts of this clonotype. The chain joins TRBV30 to TRBJ2-2; D is uncertain. CDR1 GTSNPN and CDR2 SVGIG come from the germline V gene (reference sequence). V lost 1 base, J lost 7 bases, and 10 bases lay in between. The CDR3 length is 13 residues. CDR3 amino acids: CAWSGQGHGELFF. The CDR3 nucleotides are TGTGCCTGGAGTGGTCAAGGGCACGGGGAGCTGTTTTTT.

This clonotype was detected ten times or more. The chain couples TRBV5-4 to TRBJ2-3, with D unclear. Germline V lookup: CDR1 SGHNT, CDR2 YYREEE (reference sequence). V lost 4 bases and J lost 1, with 10 bases in between. This CDR3 region has 14 residues. DNA for the CDR3: TGTGCCAGCAGCAAAACGGACCGCACAGATACGCAGTATTTT. Protein sequence: CASSKTDRTDTQYF.

This clonotype was counted only a few times. The rearrangement joins TRBV7-2 to TRBJ1-2; maybe TRBD1 (5 bases). This CDR3 region has 13 residues. Germline V gene sequence: CDR1 SGHTA, CDR2 FQGNSA. Between the trimmed V and J ends, which lost 5 bases and 4 bases, there was a span of 11 bases. DNA of the CDR3: TGTGCCAGCAGCCCCGCAGGGACCTATGGCTACACCTTC. Its protein product is CASSPAGTYGYTF.

The chain carries TRBV4-1 and TRBJ1-4; D gene unclear. V dropped 1 base and J dropped 0 bases, with 9 bases sitting between them. Germline loops: CDR1 MGHRA, CDR2 YSYEKL. The CDR3 loop spans 16 amino acids. In DNA, the CDR3 is TGCGCCAGCAGCCAAGGTCCTAGGACAACTAATGAAAAACTGTTTTTT. This sequence encodes CASSQGPRTTNEKLFF.

The gene calls are TRBV29-1 and TRBJ2-1; D is ambiguous. In germline, CDR1 is SQVTM, CDR2 ANQGSEA. The ends were cut back, 5 bases at V and 16 bases at J, with 18 bases in the middle. CDR3 size: 11 residues. CDR3 in amino acids: CSVRTGLEPFF. The CDR3 bases are TGCAGCGTTCGGACCGGTCTTGAACCTTTCTTC.

In this sample, this clonotype turned up a few times. This chain uses TRBV5-4 with TRBJ1-2, with unresolved D. CDR1 is SGHNT and CDR2 is YYREEE in the germline V gene (reference sequence). The CDR3 contains 12 residues. The ends were cut back, 4 bases at V and 2 bases at J, with 6 bases in the middle. CDR3 DNA: TGTGCCAGCAGCCCCGACAACTATGGCTACACCTTC. This encodes CASSPDNYGYTF.

Ten or more counts support this clonotype. V usage is TRBV6-2 or TRBV6-3 and J usage is TRBJ2-5; 12 bases map to TRBD2. This CDR3 region has 17 residues. Germline V gives CDR1 MNHEY, CDR2 SVGEGT. V shed 2 bases, J shed 1 base, and the junction held 5 bases outside the gene matches. The CDR3 bases are TGTGCCAGCAGTTACCGTGGACTAGCGGGATTCCAAGAGACCCAGTACTTC. Its translation: CASSYRGLAGFQETQYF.

This clonotype was recorded at least ten times. This chain joins TRBV12-3 or TRBV12-4 and TRBJ2-3; TRBD2 is a possible D gene (6 bases). V was shortened by 6 bases and J by 2 bases, with 18 bases between the two germline ends. There are 16 residues in the CDR3. DNA for the CDR3: TGTGCCAGCAGGGTCTTCGGGGGTACCTCCACAGATACGCAGTATTTT. This encodes CASRVFGGTSTDTQYF.

This clonotype was seen only a few times. The J gene is TRBJ2-2, the V gene TRBV20-1, with D unclear. This CDR3 is built from 12 residues. Germline V lookup: CDR1 DFQATT, CDR2 SNEGSKA (reference sequence). V was clipped by 3 bases and J by 4 bases, with 6 bases between them. This CDR3 is CSASGVTGELFF. CDR3 nucleotides: TGCAGTGCTAGTGGGGTCACCGGGGAGCTGTTTTTT.